Listed here are 20 T cell receptor beta chains from one sample, sequenced in a study of cytomegalovirus exposure and HLA in healthy donors. Clones were sequenced by immunoSEQ multiplex PCR, and TCRdb holds only the in-frame ones, with some missing. The sample includes around 60,000 clones, 90% to 97% of them seen just once. The sample was PBMCs. These receptors were obtained from a young woman in good health and CMV-seronegative.

The rearrangement links TRBV5-4 to TRBJ2-3, with 7 positions matching TRBD2. The CDR3 has 16 residues. CDR1 is SGHNT and CDR2 is YYREEE in the germline V gene (reference sequence). V was clipped by 4 bases and J by 2 bases; unmatched bases: 10. The CDR3 region has the DNA TGTGCCAGCAGCCCAGGACTAGACCCATACACAGATACGCAGTATTTT. Protein product: CASSPGLDPYTDTQYF.

The chain recombines TRBV6-7 with TRBJ1-3; TRBD1 is a possible D gene (6 bases). TRBV6-7 is treated as an ORF (open reading frame) with a function not yet certain. With 9 bases removed from V and 3 bases from J, the gap between germline ends came to 15 bases. The CDR3 runs 14 residues. Here the CDR3 reads CARTGVTFGNTIYF. The CDR3 DNA follows: TGTGCCAGGACAGGCGTTACCTTTGGAAACACCATATATTTT.

The chain couples TRBV15 to TRBJ2-3; tentatively, D is TRBD2 (5 bases). The CDR3 spans 15 residues. Germline lookup yields CDR1 LNHNV and CDR2 YYDKDF (reference sequence). V shed 8 bases and J shed 0 bases, with 15 bases lying between them. CDR3 sequence: CATGPQAASTDTQYF. In DNA, the CDR3 is TGTGCCACCGGCCCCCAAGCGGCTAGCACAGATACGCAGTATTTT.

The gene calls are TRBV18 and TRBJ1-2; D perhaps matches TRBD1 (5 bases). The CDR3 covers 13 residues. CDR1 KGHSH and CDR2 LQKENI come from the germline V gene. V lost 3 bases, J lost 7 bases, and 12 bases lay in between. The CDR3 DNA follows: TGTGCCAGCTCACCGGGGGGACTTCTTGGCTACACCTTC. It specifies CASSPGGLLGYTF.

The rearrangement links TRBV7-2 to TRBJ2-7, with unresolved D. The CDR3 is 15 residues long. Deletions cut 2 bases from V and 4 bases from J, with 15 bases between. CDR1 and CDR2 (germline): SGHTA, FQGNSA. Here the CDR3 reads CASSLRSGAEYEQYF. In DNA form, the CDR3 reads TGTGCCAGCAGCTTAAGATCCGGAGCCGAGTACGAGCAGTACTTC. The whole variable domain, filled in from reference TRBV7-2 and TRBJ2-7, reads GAGVSQSPSNKVTEKGKDVELRCDPISGHTALYWYRQSLGQGLEFLIYFQGNSAPDKSGLPSDRFSAERTGGSVSTLTIQRTQQEDSAVYLCASSLRSGAEYEQYFGPGTRLTVT.

J is TRBJ1-2 and V is TRBV30; no clear D gene. This CDR3 has 11 residues. V was clipped by 3 bases and J by 8 bases, with 10 bases between them. Germline V gene sequence: CDR1 GTSNPN, CDR2 SVGIG (reference sequence). The CDR3, as DNA: TGTGCCTGGAGGGTAGGAGGGGGCTACACCTTC. Its translation is CAWRVGGGYTF.

The chain couples TRBV4-1 to TRBJ2-2, with 9 nucleotides matching TRBD1. Germline assignment: CDR1 MGHRA and CDR2 YSYEKL. The length of the CDR3 is 15 residues. Trimming removed 5 bases from V and 4 bases from J; junction bases left unmatched: 5. As DNA, the CDR3 is TGCGCCAGCAGCAAGCCGGGACAGGGCACCGGGGAGCTGTTTTTT. Its translation is CASSKPGQGTGELFF.

This chain links TRBV9 with TRBJ2-1; D may be TRBD2 (6 bases). Germline V lookup: CDR1 SGDLS, CDR2 YYNGEE. This CDR3 is built from 16 residues. Trimming shortened V by 0 bases and J by 3 bases, and 13 bases separated the two germline ends. The CDR3 is CASSVGGVVGYNEQFF. CDR3 coding DNA: TGTGCCAGCAGCGTAGGGGGGGTTGTTGGCTACAATGAGCAGTTCTTC.

This rearrangement joins TRBV15 to TRBJ1-2, with 9 bases identical to TRBD1. The CDR3 runs 15 residues. CDR1 and CDR2 from the germline V gene are LNHNV and YYDKDF (reference sequence). The ends lost 5 bases at V and 5 bases at J; junction bases unmatched: 9. The CDR3 sequence: CATSGNRGRGYGYTF. CDR3 coding DNA: TGTGCCACCAGCGGAAACAGGGGGCGAGGGTATGGCTACACCTTC.

DNA for the CDR3: TGTGCCAGTAGTCCGCAGGGGGCAGGGACCGGGGAGCTGTTTTTT. Translated: CASSPQGAGTGELFF. The chain is built from TRBV19 and TRBJ2-2; 8 positions agree with TRBD1. The CDR3 is 15 amino acids. J lost 5 bases, V lost 5 bases, and 7 bases had no gene match. Germline CDR1 LNHDA, CDR2 SQIVND (reference sequence).

The V and J genes are TRBV9 and TRBJ2-1; D perhaps matches TRBD1 (5 bases). Germline V gene lookup returns CDR1 SGDLS and CDR2 YYNGEE. V was trimmed by 0 bases and J by 2 bases, leaving 9 bases between them. The CDR3 totals 15 residues. The CDR3 spells CASSVGGGTYNEQFF. The CDR3 DNA reads as TGTGCCAGCAGCGTAGGGGGCGGCACCTACAATGAGCAGTTCTTC. Using reference TRBV9 and TRBJ2-1 for the parts outside the CDR3, the full variable domain is DSGVTQTPKHLITATGQRVTLRCSPRSGDLSVYWYQQSLDQGLQFLIQYYNGEERAKGNILERFSAQQFPDLHSELNLSSLELGDSALYFCASSVGGGTYNEQFFGPGTRLTVL.

The chain uses TRBV5-1 and TRBJ2-5; tentative D call: TRBD1 (7 bases). Trimming removed 1 base at V and 4 bases at J, with 14 bases between. This CDR3 has 15 residues. Germline CDR1 and CDR2: SGHRS and YFSETQ. The DNA of the CDR3 is TGCGCCAGCAGCTTGTGGCAGGGGGAGGCAGAGACCCAGTACTTC. It translates to CASSLWQGEAETQYF.

V is TRBV7-8 and J is TRBJ2-7; D is perhaps TRBD2 (6 bases). The CDR3 consists of 14 residues. V lost 7 bases and J lost 2, with 15 bases in between. The V gene's germline CDR1 is SGHVS and CDR2 FQNEAQ. The CDR3 DNA reads as TGTGCCAGCAAAGTAGCGGAGGGGCCCTACGAGCAGTACTTC. This gives the protein CASKVAEGPYEQYF.

This clone was counted a single time. V usage is TRBV28 and J usage is TRBJ1-1; TRBD1 aligns across 7 bases. The germline V gene encodes CDR1 MDHEN and CDR2 SYDVKM. The CDR3 totals 18 residues. V trimming: 9 bases; J trimming: 5 bases; junction bases outside the gene matches: 24. In DNA form, the CDR3 reads TGTGCCAGTCTTATTCTACGGGGCAGGGGCCCCAGGGGGACTGAAGCTTTCTTT. Protein sequence: CASLILRGRGPRGTEAFF.

V is TRBV5-1 and J is TRBJ2-1; TRBD2 might be the D (5 bases). The CDR3 loop spans 14 amino acids. Trimming pared 4 bases from V and 0 bases from J, leaving 8 bases between. The germline V gene encodes CDR1 SGHRS and CDR2 YFSETQ. For the CDR3, the DNA is TGCGCCAGCAGCCCGGGAAACTCCTACAATGAGCAGTTCTTC. Protein: CASSPGNSYNEQFF.

This clone has only one observation. This CDR3 is CASSATGGPPLYEQYF. CDR3 nucleotides: TGTGCCAGCAGCGCCACAGGGGGCCCTCCCCTCTACGAGCAGTACTTC. V usage is TRBV9 and J usage is TRBJ2-7; 9 bases map to TRBD1. This CDR3 has 16 residues. The ends lost 3 bases at V and 3 bases at J; junction bases unmatched: 10. Germline CDR1 reads SGDLS; CDR2 reads YYNGEE.

The chain joins TRBV28 to TRBJ2-1; TRBD2 agrees at 9 bases. CDR3 length: 15 residues. V shed 3 bases, J shed 5 bases, and the junction held 5 bases outside the gene matches. CDR1 and CDR2 from the germline V gene are MDHEN and SYDVKM. For the CDR3, the DNA is TGTGCCAGCAGTTTGGGACTAGCCCTCAACAATGAGCAGTTCTTC. Protein: CASSLGLALNNEQFF. Complete variable domain (other parts from reference TRBV28 and TRBJ2-1): DVKVTQSSRYLVKRTGEKVFLECVQDMDHENMFWYRQDPGLGLRLIYFSYDVKMKEKGDIPEGYSVSREKKERFSLILESASTNQTSMYLCASSLGLALNNEQFFGPGTRLTVL.

This clone is a singleton in its sample. This chain joins TRBV11-3 and TRBJ2-3; D perhaps matches TRBD2 (7 bases). Between the trimmed V and J ends, which lost 1 base and 2 bases, there was a span of 16 bases. This CDR3 region has 17 residues. Germline loops: CDR1 SGHNT, CDR2 YENEEA. CDR3 nucleotide sequence: TGTGCCAGCAGCTTAGGGGTCGGCGGGGGCCTCACAGATACGCAGTATTTT. Translation: CASSLGVGGGLTDTQYF.

The rearrangement joins TRBV10-3 to TRBJ1-2; TRBD1 matches 8 bases. Losses at the gene ends were 6 bases for V and 2 bases for J; bases not matched to a gene: 5. From germline, CDR1 is ENHRY and CDR2 SYGVKD. There are 14 residues in the CDR3. The CDR3 reads CAISPGQANYGYTF. CDR3 DNA sequence: TGTGCCATCAGCCCGGGACAGGCCAACTATGGCTACACCTTC.

The rearrangement links TRBV28 to TRBJ2-1, with 7 nucleotides matching TRBD1. The CDR3 loop spans 14 amino acids. V lost 5 bases to trimming and J lost 4 bases; unmatched junction nucleotides: 5. CDR1 and CDR2 (germline): MDHEN, SYDVKM. CDR3 sequence reads: CASSPPGQYNEQFF. The CDR3 nucleotides are TGTGCCAGCAGTCCACCGGGACAGTACAATGAGCAGTTCTTC. Full variable domain (missing parts from reference TRBV28 and TRBJ2-1): DVKVTQSSRYLVKRTGEKVFLECVQDMDHENMFWYRQDPGLGLRLIYFSYDVKMKEKGDIPEGYSVSREKKERFSLILESASTNQTSMYLCASSPPGQYNEQFFGPGTRLTVL.